This passage covers 15 T cell receptor beta chains from one sample sequenced in a study of T cell changes during pregnancy in multiple sclerosis. The protocol was immunoSEQ multiplex PCR, while the TCRdb copy is restricted to in-frame clones and leaves out a portion. The sample yields approximately 79,000 clones, approximately 90% seen once. Sequencing used CD4+ T cells from peripheral blood mononuclear cells, obtained before pregnancy. Receptors were obtained from a female donor with multiple sclerosis, enrolled in a pregnancy study.

This clone was counted once. The V and J genes are TRBV5-5 and TRBJ1-2; 8 positions agree with TRBD1. The CDR3 consists of 14 residues. The V and J ends lost 4 bases and 4 bases, in that order; junction bases with no gene match: 6. The germline V gene has CDR1 SGHKS and CDR2 YYEKEE (reference sequence). The CDR3 loop is CASSGRQGSYGYTF. CDR3 DNA sequence: TGTGCCAGCAGCGGCAGACAGGGGAGCTATGGCTACACCTTC.

This chain uses TRBV5-1 with TRBJ1-1; 7 nucleotides match TRBD1. The CDR3 covers 12 residues. V shed 4 bases and J 7 bases; nucleotides not matched to a gene: 4. Germline-derived CDR1 and CDR2 are SGHRS and YFSETQ. The CDR3 here is CASSLRDSEAFF. CDR3 DNA sequence: TGCGCCAGCAGCCTCAGGGACAGTGAAGCTTTCTTT. The full variable domain, with the rest looked up from reference TRBV5-1 and TRBJ1-1, is KAGVTQTPRYLIKTRGQQVTLSCSPISGHRSVSWYQQTPGQGLQFLFEYFSETQRNKGNFPGRFSGRQFSNSRSEMNVSTLELGDSALYLCASSLRDSEAFFGQGTRLTVV.

The chain couples TRBV20-1 to TRBJ1-5; no firm D call. Per germline, CDR1 DFQATT and CDR2 SNEGSKA (reference sequence). CDR3 length: 11 residues. The germline V and J ends were trimmed by 5 bases and 4 bases, with 6 bases remaining between them. Written as DNA, the CDR3 is TGCAGTGCTTCGGGAAATCAGCCCCAGCATTTT. Its protein is CSASGNQPQHF.

The V call is TRBV27, the J call TRBJ2-1; TRBD2 matches 11 bases. In germline, CDR1 is MNHEY, CDR2 SMNVEV (reference sequence). The CDR3 spans 17 residues. The V gene end was trimmed by 3 bases and the J gene end by 2 bases; junction bases not matched to a gene: 6. In DNA, the CDR3 is TGTGCCAGCAGTTTCTCGCCACTAGCGGGAGCCTACAATGAGCAGTTCTTC. It yields the protein CASSFSPLAGAYNEQFF.

CDR3 sequence: CASSPQTGGELNTEAFF. The CDR3 nucleotides are TGTGCCAGCAGCCCCCAGACAGGGGGCGAATTGAACACTGAAGCTTTCTTT. V is TRBV5-4 and J is TRBJ1-1, with TRBD1 matching over 10 bases. This CDR3 spans 17 amino acids. The ends lost 4 bases at V and 0 bases at J; junction bases unmatched: 9. The germline gives CDR1 SGHNT, CDR2 YYREEE (reference sequence). The entire variable domain, with the rest obtained from reference TRBV5-4 and TRBJ1-1, is as follows: ETGVTQSPTHLIKTRGQQVTLRCSSQSGHNTVSWYQQALGQGPQFIFQYYREEENGRGNFPPRFSGLQFPNYSSELNVNALELDDSALYLCASSPQTGGELNTEAFFGQGTRLTVV.

The V call is TRBV5-5, the J call TRBJ1-1; D uncertain. V was pared by 3 bases and J by 1 base, with 4 bases between. This CDR3 is built from 12 residues. Germline V gene data show CDR1 as SGHKS and CDR2 as YYEKEE (reference sequence). The CDR3 here is CASSSTNTEAFF. The CDR3 DNA is TGTGCCAGCAGCTCTACGAACACTGAAGCTTTCTTT.

The V and J genes are TRBV5-4 and TRBJ1-1; D is unclear. The V gene lost 4 bases and the J gene lost 2 bases, with 9 bases spanning the gap. Looked up from germline, CDR1 is SGHNT and CDR2 is YYREEE (reference sequence). This CDR3 is built from 13 residues. The CDR3: CASSPFRNTEAFF. The DNA for the CDR3 is TGTGCCAGCAGCCCTTTCCGTAACACTGAAGCTTTCTTT.

DNA for the CDR3: TGTGCCAGCAGCCCAGACAGGGGGCGAAATTGGCATTTT. The encoded protein is CASSPDRGRNWHF. V usage is TRBV5-4 and J usage is TRBJ1-5; 10 nucleotides line up with TRBD1. Germline V gene sequence: CDR1 SGHNT, CDR2 YYREEE (reference sequence). Trimming at V came to 4 bases and at J to 15 bases, leaving 10 bases not matched to a gene. This CDR3 region has 13 residues.

The gene calls are TRBV5-1 and TRBJ2-1; 10 nucleotides match TRBD1. This CDR3 contains 15 residues. V gave up 1 base and J gave up 8 bases; unmatched junction bases: 6. CDR1 is SGHRS and CDR2 is YFSETQ in the germline V gene. This CDR3 reads CASSLPGTGVDEQFF. Here the CDR3 DNA reads TGCGCCAGCAGCTTGCCCGGGACAGGGGTCGATGAGCAGTTCTTC.

The J gene is TRBJ1-1, the V gene TRBV19; D perhaps matches TRBD1 (5 bases). Trimming took off 5 bases at V and 3 bases at J, with 19 bases between the two ends. The CDR3 loop spans 16 amino acids. Looked up from germline, CDR1 is LNHDA and CDR2 is SQIVND (reference sequence). CDR3 amino acids: CASSGPLGGSHTEAFF. The CDR3 coding sequence is TGTGCCAGTAGTGGCCCCCTCGGGGGGTCCCACACTGAAGCTTTCTTT.

The chain couples TRBV10-2 to TRBJ2-2; tentative D call: TRBD2 (5 bases). This CDR3 has 13 residues. Looked up from germline, CDR1 is WSHSY and CDR2 is SAAADI. Trimming took off 7 bases at V and 2 bases at J, with 8 bases between the two ends. The CDR3 loop is CASTDFNTGELFF. Written as DNA, the CDR3 is TGCGCCAGCACGGACTTTAACACCGGGGAGCTGTTTTTT.

The V and J genes are TRBV7-7 and TRBJ2-1; 14 positions match TRBD2. CDR3 size: 14 residues. Germline V gives CDR1 SSHAT, CDR2 FNYEAQ (reference sequence). V shed 4 bases, J shed 10 bases, and the junction held 3 bases outside the gene matches. CDR3 in DNA: TGTGCCAGCAGCTGGGGACTAGCGGGAGAGGAGCAGTTCTTC. Residues: CASSWGLAGEEQFF.

The chain recombines TRBV6-1 with TRBJ1-4; D may be TRBD1 (5 bases). Per germline, CDR1 MNHNS and CDR2 SASEGT. CDR3 length: 13 residues. V was clipped by 4 bases and J by 6 bases, with 9 bases between them. CDR3 residues: CASSGTWDEKLFF. For the CDR3, the DNA is TGTGCCAGCAGTGGGACATGGGATGAAAAACTGTTTTTT.

The chain recombines TRBV4-2 with TRBJ2-6; 8 bases match TRBD1. Germline CDR1 reads LGHNA; CDR2 reads YNFKEQ. With 1 base clipped from V and 0 bases from J, the junction kept 2 bases outside the gene matches. The CDR3 sequence is 17 residues long. CDR3 in DNA: TGTGCCAGCAGCCAAGTTACAGGGGGCTCTGGGGCCAACGTCCTGACTTTC. Protein product: CASSQVTGGSGANVLTF.

CDR3 in DNA: TGTGCCAGCAGCTTGGCGCATGGCCACGAGCAGTACTTC. It is translated as CASSLAHGHEQYF. This chain joins TRBV5-5 and TRBJ2-7; no firm D call. Germline-derived CDR1 and CDR2 are SGHKS and YYEKEE (reference sequence). Trimming took off 0 bases at V and 5 bases at J, with 9 bases between the two ends. The CDR3 runs 13 residues.